This T cell receptor beta chain is drawn from a study of blood T cell repertoires in COVID-19. This CDR3 comprises 17 residues. Germline V gene sequence: CDR1 LNHDA, CDR2 SQIVND (reference sequence). V lost 5 bases and J 3 bases, leaving 23 bases between the germline ends. In the original processing: Amplification from reference gene primers served as the basis for estimated nucleated cell counts. Data came from immunoSEQ multiplex PCR; TCRdb stores just in-frame clones and leaves some out. D and trimming come from the DNA, and the V and J calls and clone size come from that table. Of approximately 200,000 clones in the sample, less than 85% were seen once. The study recruited people aged roughly 18 to 95 years across approximately 25 US areas.

The clonotype comes from a woman aged 25 to 39 who had recovered from COVID-19. The chain has TRBV19 and TRBJ2-7, with D tentatively TRBD1 (5 bases). What was sequenced was PBMCs or T cells enriched from blood (not recorded which). CDR3 residues: CASSPARMSGRDYEQYF. The CDR3 nucleotides read TGTGCCAGTAGTCCGGCCCGGATGTCAGGGCGAGACTACGAGCAGTACTTC.